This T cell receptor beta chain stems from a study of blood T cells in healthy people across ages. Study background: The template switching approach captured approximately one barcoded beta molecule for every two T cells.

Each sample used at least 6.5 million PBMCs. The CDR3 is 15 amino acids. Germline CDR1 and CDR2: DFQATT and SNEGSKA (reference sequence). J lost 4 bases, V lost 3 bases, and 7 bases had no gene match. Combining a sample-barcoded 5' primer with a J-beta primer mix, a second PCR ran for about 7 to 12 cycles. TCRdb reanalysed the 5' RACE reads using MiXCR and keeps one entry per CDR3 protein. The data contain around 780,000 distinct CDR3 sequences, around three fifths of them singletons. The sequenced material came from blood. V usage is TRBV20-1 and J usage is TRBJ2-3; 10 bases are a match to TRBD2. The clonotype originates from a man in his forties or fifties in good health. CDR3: CSASELAGGSDTQYF. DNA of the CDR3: TGCAGTGCTAGTGAGTTAGCGGGAGGATCAGATACGCAGTATTTT.